Listed here are 16 T cell receptor beta chains from one sample, sequenced in a study of control samples from healthy donors and cancer patients (dated by TCRdb to 2020 to 2022). Libraries were made using the immunoSEQ multiplex PCR assay. Here the immuneACCESS table is served through TCRdb, limited to in-frame sequences with V and J called. Missing clones are a known gap in these copies; in checked studies unresolved V genes cover under half, and the rest lacks a known reason. In all, the sample holds fewer than 200,000 clones, and roughly 88% of those were seen once. The ten largest clones take up roughly 5.3% of the sample. Sequences were obtained from blood. Receptor source: a woman aged 25 to 39 in good health.

The chain employs TRBV20-1 and TRBJ1-2; D ambiguous. Deletions cut 3 bases from V and 6 bases from J, with 17 bases between. The CDR3 is made up of 14 amino acids. CDR1 and CDR2 (germline): DFQATT, SNEGSKA (reference sequence). This CDR3 reads CSASYGGRLNGYTF. In nucleotides, the CDR3 is TGCAGTGCTAGTTATGGCGGAAGACTAAATGGCTACACCTTC.

CDR3 residues: CASRVSGSRAKNIQYF. Written as DNA, the CDR3 is TGTGCCAGCAGAGTATCAGGGTCGCGGGCCAAAAACATTCAGTACTTC. V usage is TRBV6-4 and J usage is TRBJ2-4; maybe TRBD1 (5 bases). Trimming left V 6 bases short and J 1 base short, with 16 bases between. The CDR3 is 16 residues long. Looked up from germline, CDR1 is MRHNA and CDR2 is SNTAGT.

This clone was detected only once. This chain joins TRBV13 and TRBJ2-4; TRBD1 is a possible D gene (5 bases). Trimming took 3 bases from V and 2 from J, leaving 11 bases between them. CDR1 and CDR2 from the germline V gene are PRHDT and FYEKMQ (reference sequence). The CDR3 extends over 15 amino acids. The CDR3 DNA reads as TGTGCCAGCAGCTTGACCCCAGGGACCAAAAACATTCAGTACTTC. It translates to CASSLTPGTKNIQYF.

This chain links TRBV5-1 with TRBJ1-6; possible D gene TRBD1, 5 bases. CDR3 length: 12 residues. Germline-derived CDR1 and CDR2 are SGHRS and YFSETQ. Trimming removed 2 bases from V and 13 bases from J, with 10 bases in between. The CDR3 here is CASSLTGNPLHF. DNA for the CDR3: TGCGCCAGCAGCTTAACAGGAAATCCCCTCCACTTT.

V usage is TRBV25-1 and J usage is TRBJ1-6; D may be TRBD1 (5 bases). Trimming shortened V by 1 base and J by 7 bases, and 8 bases separated the two germline ends. The V gene's germline CDR1 is MGHDK and CDR2 SYGVNS. The length of the CDR3 is 14 residues. For the CDR3, the DNA is TGTGCCAGCAGTGAATGGGGACCGAATTCACCCCTCCACTTT. Its translation is CASSEWGPNSPLHF.

This clone showed up just once. The gene calls are TRBV28 and TRBJ2-2; D unresolved. The germline V gene has CDR1 MDHEN and CDR2 SYDVKM. The CDR3 is 14 amino acids. V lost 7 bases and J lost 1, with 10 bases in between. The CDR3 bases are TGTGCCAGCACCCCTATCGGGAACACCGGGGAGCTGTTTTTT. Its protein product is CASTPIGNTGELFF. The whole variable domain, filled in from reference TRBV28 and TRBJ2-2, reads DVKVTQSSRYLVKRTGEKVFLECVQDMDHENMFWYRQDPGLGLRLIYFSYDVKMKEKGDIPEGYSVSREKKERFSLILESASTNQTSMYLCASTPIGNTGELFFGEGSRLTVL.

The chain combines TRBV27 with TRBJ1-2, with a possible D match to TRBD1 (6 bases). The CDR3 length is 15 residues. V lost 2 bases to trimming and J lost 4 bases, with 14 bases between them. The germline V gene encodes CDR1 MNHEY and CDR2 SMNVEV (reference sequence). Written as DNA, the CDR3 is TGTGCCAGCAGTTTAGGGGGGGGGCGGCTCTATGGCTACACCTTC. This translates into CASSLGGGRLYGYTF.

The chain is built from TRBV10-3 and TRBJ1-1; maybe TRBD1 (6 bases). CDR1 ENHRY and CDR2 SYGVKD come from the germline V gene. This CDR3 has 15 amino acids. Trimming cost V 2 bases and J 3 bases, with 13 bases left between them. CDR3 bases: TGTGCCATCAGTGAGGCGCTACAGGGACACACTGAAGCTTTCTTT. It translates to CAISEALQGHTEAFF.

The chain recombines TRBV7-9 with TRBJ2-3, with D unclear. Trimming shortened V by 5 bases and J by 2 bases, and 5 bases separated the two germline ends. Germline V gene sequence: CDR1 SEHNR, CDR2 FQNEAQ (reference sequence). The CDR3 totals 12 residues. In DNA form, the CDR3 reads TGTGCCAGCAGCGGCTACACAGATACGCAGTATTTT. Translation: CASSGYTDTQYF.

The gene calls are TRBV5-5 and TRBJ1-4; no clear D. Trimming took 2 bases from V and 1 from J, leaving 6 bases between them. The germline V gene encodes CDR1 SGHKS and CDR2 YYEKEE (reference sequence). The CDR3 is 14 amino acids. The CDR3 protein is CASSFPGTNEKLFF. The CDR3 DNA follows: TGTGCCAGCAGCTTCCCCGGAACTAATGAAAAACTGTTTTTT. The full variable domain, rest sourced from reference TRBV5-5 and TRBJ1-4, is DAGVTQSPTHLIKTRGQQVTLRCSPISGHKSVSWYQQVLGQGPQFIFQYYEKEERGRGNFPDRFSARQFPNYSSELNVNALLLGDSALYLCASSFPGTNEKLFFGSGTQLSVL.

This chain links TRBV13 with TRBJ2-7, with D perhaps matching TRBD1 (5 bases). V lost 4 bases, J lost 1 base, and 23 bases lay in between. The CDR3 has 18 residues. CDR1 PRHDT and CDR2 FYEKMQ come from the germline V gene (reference sequence). DNA for the CDR3: TGTGCCAGCAGCTGCGTCGGTTTCAGGGTCCATAGGTCCTACGAGCAGTACGTC. Its translation is CASSCVGFRVHRSYEQYV.

This chain connects TRBV24-1 to TRBJ2-2, with D unresolved. Looked up from germline, CDR1 is KGHDR and CDR2 is SFDVKD. This CDR3 spans 12 amino acids. V lost 9 bases, J lost 2 bases, and 6 bases lay in between. CDR3 sequence (DNA): TGTGCCACCTACACTAACACCGGGGAGCTGTTTTTT. Translation gives CATYTNTGELFF.

The chain joins TRBV6-5 to TRBJ1-2, with TRBD1 matching 7 bases. This CDR3 spans 13 amino acids. The germline CDR1 and CDR2 sequences are MNHEY and SVGAGI. V lost 7 bases, J lost 5 bases, and 7 bases stayed unmatched. The DNA of the CDR3 is TGTGCCAGCACTCTAGGACAGGTTTATGGCTACACCTTC. Residues: CASTLGQVYGYTF.

This rearrangement joins TRBV2 to TRBJ1-4, with a weak D call TRBD1 (5 bases). Germline V CDR1 and CDR2: SNHLY, FYNNEI. The ends were cut back, 7 bases at V and 8 bases at J, with 11 bases in the middle. This CDR3 has 12 amino acids. This chain's CDR3 is CASIGRDEKLFF. The DNA for the CDR3 is TGTGCCAGCATCGGACGGGACGAAAAACTGTTTTTT.

The chain has TRBV5-4 and TRBJ1-2; no reliable D call. Trimming removed 4 bases at V and 4 bases at J, with 14 bases between. The germline V gene encodes CDR1 SGHNT and CDR2 YYREEE (reference sequence). The CDR3 is made up of 14 amino acids. CDR3 nucleotide sequence: TGTGCCAGCAGCCCGGCCGGGAATGCCTATGGCTACACCTTC. This sequence encodes CASSPAGNAYGYTF.

The CDR3 nucleotides read TGTGCCAGCTCACCGTCCGGGGGGTATTCACCCCTCCACTTT. Amino acid sequence: CASSPSGGYSPLHF. The chain links TRBV18 to TRBJ1-6; a possible D gene is TRBD1 (5 bases). Trimming left V 3 bases short and J 8 bases short, with 11 bases between. Germline V CDR1 and CDR2: KGHSH, LQKENI. The CDR3 is 14 amino acids.